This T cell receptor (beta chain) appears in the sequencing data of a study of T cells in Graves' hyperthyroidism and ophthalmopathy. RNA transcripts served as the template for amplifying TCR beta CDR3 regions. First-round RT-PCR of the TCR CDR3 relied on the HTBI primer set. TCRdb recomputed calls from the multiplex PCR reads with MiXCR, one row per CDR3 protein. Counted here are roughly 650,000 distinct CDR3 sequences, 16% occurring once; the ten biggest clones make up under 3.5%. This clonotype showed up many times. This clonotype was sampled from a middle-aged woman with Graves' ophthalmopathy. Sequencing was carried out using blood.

In DNA form, the CDR3 reads TGTGCCAGCAGTATCCGGGGAAGCACAGATACGCAGTATTTT. This gives the protein CASSIRGSTDTQYF. This chain joins TRBV6-1 and TRBJ2-3; D perhaps matches TRBD2 (5 bases). The V and J ends lost 5 bases and 0 bases respectively, with 9 bases between them. The CDR3 is made up of 14 amino acids. CDR1 is MNHNS, CDR2 SASEGT, per germline.